The present entry profiles one TCR beta chain with its context. The 5'RACE method, run with constant-segment primers, produced TCR alpha and TCR beta cDNA libraries (carrying sample barcodes and UMIs). TCRdb called the 5' RACE reads again in MiXCR, with one record for every CDR3 protein. The table has some 200,000 distinct CDR3 sequences, over 20% seen once. The sample originates from a study of T-cell memory formation after mild COVID-19. V gave up 0 bases and J gave up 3 bases; unmatched junction bases: 5. The CDR3 spans 15 residues. Germline V lookup: CDR1 GTSNPN, CDR2 SVGIG (reference sequence). The sequenced sample was PBMCs or a T cell subset sorted from them (not recorded which). The clonotype originates from an adult woman who had mild COVID-19 (a few samples of this study predate the infection). Cell type and time point are not known. The chain recombines TRBV30 with TRBJ1-1, with 9 bases aligning to TRBD1. The DNA of the CDR3 is TGTGCCTGGAGTGTAGGACAGGGGCTGGACACTGAAGCTTTCTTT. It codes for CAWSVGQGLDTEAFF.